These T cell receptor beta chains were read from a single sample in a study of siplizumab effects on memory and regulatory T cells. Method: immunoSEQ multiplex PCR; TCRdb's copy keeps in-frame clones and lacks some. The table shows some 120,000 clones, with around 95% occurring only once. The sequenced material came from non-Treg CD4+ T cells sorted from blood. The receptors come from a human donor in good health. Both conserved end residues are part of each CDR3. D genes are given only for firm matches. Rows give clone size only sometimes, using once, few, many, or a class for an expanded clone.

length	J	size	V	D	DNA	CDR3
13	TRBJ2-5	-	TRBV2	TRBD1	TGTGCCAGCAGGGGGCAGGGGGCCGAGACCCAGTACTTC	CASRGQGAETQYF
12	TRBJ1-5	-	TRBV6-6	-	TGTGCCAGCAGTTACTCCCTTCAGCCCCAGCATTTT	CASSYSLQPQHF
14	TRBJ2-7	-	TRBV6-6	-	TGTGCCAGCAGTTACCCGGATCTCTCCTACGAGCAGTACTTC	CASSYPDLSYEQYF
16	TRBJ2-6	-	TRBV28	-	TGTGCCAGCAGTTCGCCTCCAGGGGCTGGGGCCAACGTCCTGACTTTC	CASSSPPGAGANVLTF
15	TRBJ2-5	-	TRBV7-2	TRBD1	TGTGCCAGCAGCTTATTGGGACAGGGAGGAGAGACCCAGTACTTC	CASSLLGQGGETQYF
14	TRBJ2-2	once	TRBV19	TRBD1	TGTGCCACTGCCTCGACAGGGTTCACCGGGGAGCTGTTTTTT	CATASTGFTGELFF
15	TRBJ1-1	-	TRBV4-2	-	TGTGCCAGCAGCCAAGTAGAGGGGGGGAACACTGAAGCTTTCTTT	CASSQVEGGNTEAFF
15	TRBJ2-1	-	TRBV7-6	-	TGTGCCAGCAGCTTAGGGACAGTAGTGAACAATGAGCAGTTCTTC	CASSLGTVVNNEQFF
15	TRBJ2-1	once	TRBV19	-	TGTGCCAGTAGCCGGGGAGGTCTCTCCTACAATGAGCAGTTCTTC	CASSRGGLSYNEQFF
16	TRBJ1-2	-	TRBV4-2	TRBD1	TGTGCCAGCAGCCAAGAAAGGAACCAGGGGGCATATGGCTACACCTTC	CASSQERNQGAYGYTF
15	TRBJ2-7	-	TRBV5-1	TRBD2	TGCGCCAGCAGCTTCCCTAGCGGGGACTCCTACGAGCAGTACTTC	CASSFPSGDSYEQYF
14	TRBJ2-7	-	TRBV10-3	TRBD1	TGTGCCATCAGTCCCGGGACAGGGTACGACGAGCAGTACTTC	CAISPGTGYDEQYF
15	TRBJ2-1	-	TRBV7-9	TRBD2	TGTGCCAGCAGCATGACTAGCGGGGGCTACAATGAGCAGTTCTTC	CASSMTSGGYNEQFF
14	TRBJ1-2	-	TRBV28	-	TGTGCCAGCAGTTCCGCCGGGACGTACTATGGCTACACCTTC	CASSSAGTYYGYTF
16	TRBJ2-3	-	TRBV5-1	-	TGCGCCAGCAGCTTGGGGTCATTAGCCGGCACAGATACGCAGTATTTT	CASSLGSLAGTDTQYF
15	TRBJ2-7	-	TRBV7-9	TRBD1	TGTGCCAGCAGCATCGGGATAACAGGGGGATACGAGCAGTACTTC	CASSIGITGGYEQYF
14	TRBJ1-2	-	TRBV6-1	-	TGTGCCAGCAGTGAAGGTCAGGTTTACTATGGCTACACCTTC	CASSEGQVYYGYTF
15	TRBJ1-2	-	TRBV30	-	TGTGCCTGGAATACTGAGGGACCGGGTTTAAGGGGCTACACCTTC	CAWNTEGPGLRGYTF
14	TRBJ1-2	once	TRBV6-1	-	TGTGCCTTACGCAGTCGGGCGGGGTATGATGGCTACACCTTC	CALRSRAGYDGYTF
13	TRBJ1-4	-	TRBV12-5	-	TGTGCTAGTGGTTTGGTACCTAATGAAAAACTGTTTTTT	CASGLVPNEKLFF
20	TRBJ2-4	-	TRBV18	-	TGTGCCAGCTCACCATATCTGCGAGGGGGTCGCCCTCTAGCCAAAAACATTCAGTACTTC	CASSPYLRGGRPLAKNIQYF
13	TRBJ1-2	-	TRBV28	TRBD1	TGTGCCAGCGGCCAGGGGGCGATCTATGGCTACACCTTC	CASGQGAIYGYTF
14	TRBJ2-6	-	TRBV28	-	TGTGCCAGCAGGGGGCCCTCTGGGGCCAACGTCCTGACTTTC	CASRGPSGANVLTF
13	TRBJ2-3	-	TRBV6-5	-	TGTGCCAGCCGAACCGGGGGGCCAGATACGCAGTATTTT	CASRTGGPDTQYF
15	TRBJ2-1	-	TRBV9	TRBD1	TGTGCCAGCAGCGTAGAACAGGGGGTGTACGCGGAGCAGTTCTTC	CASSVEQGVYAEQFF
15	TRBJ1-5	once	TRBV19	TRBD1	TGTGCCAGTAGTATGAGACAGGGCTTAGGTCAGCCCCAGCATTTT	CASSMRQGLGQPQHF
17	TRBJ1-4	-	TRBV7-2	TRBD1	TGTGCCAGCAGCTTCAGGGGGCCCCCTTCAACTAATGAAAAACTGTTTTTT	CASSFRGPPSTNEKLFF
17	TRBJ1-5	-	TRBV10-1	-	TGCGCCAGCAGCCCTGAGGGTGGGGTTTATAGCAATCAGCCCCAGCATTTT	CASSPEGGVYSNQPQHF
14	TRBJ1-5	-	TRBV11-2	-	TGTGCCAGCAGCTTAGGGTCTCGCAGTCAGCCCCAGCATTTT	CASSLGSRSQPQHF
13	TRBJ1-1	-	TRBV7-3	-	TGTGCCAGCAGCTTAACCGGGAACACTGAAGCTTTCTTT	CASSLTGNTEAFF
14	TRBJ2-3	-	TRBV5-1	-	TGCGCCAGCAGCTTGGGCGGTAGCACAGATACGCAGTATTTT	CASSLGGSTDTQYF
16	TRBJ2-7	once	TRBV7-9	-	TGTGCCAGCAGCTCCCGTACCCGGGGGCGCAGCTACGAGCAGTACTTC	CASSSRTRGRSYEQYF
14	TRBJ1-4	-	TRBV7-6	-	TGTGCCAGCAGCTTGCAGACAACTAATGAAAAACTGTTTTTT	CASSLQTTNEKLFF
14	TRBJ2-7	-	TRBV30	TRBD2	TGTGCCTGGAGTGGCACTAGCGTTCTCTACGAGCAGTACTTC	CAWSGTSVLYEQYF
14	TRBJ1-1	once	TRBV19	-	TGTGCCACCACGTGGGGGGCTGAGGACACTGAAGCTTTCTTT	CATTWGAEDTEAFF
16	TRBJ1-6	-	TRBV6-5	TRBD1	TGTGCCAGCAGTTACGACTCGGGACAGTATAATTCACCCCTCCACTTT	CASSYDSGQYNSPLHF
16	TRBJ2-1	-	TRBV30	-	TGTGCCTGGAGTGTTTTGTCGGCGGGCCGGGGCAATGAGCAGTTCTTC	CAWSVLSAGRGNEQFF
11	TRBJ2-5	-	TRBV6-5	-	TGTGCCAGCAGCGAACAGAGGAGCCAGTACTTC	CASSEQRSQYF
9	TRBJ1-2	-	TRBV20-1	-	TGCAGTGGGGACTATGGCTACACCTTC	CSGDYGYTF
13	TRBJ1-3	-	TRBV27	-	TGTGCCAGCAGTTCGACAGTTGGAAACACCATATATTTT	CASSSTVGNTIYF
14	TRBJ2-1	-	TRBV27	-	TGTGCCAGCAGTCCCACTCCGGGTCGCACTGAGCAGTTCTTC	CASSPTPGRTEQFF
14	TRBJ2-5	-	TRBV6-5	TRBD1	TGTGCCAGCAGTAGCTGGGACAGCAGGGAGACCCAGTACTTC	CASSSWDSRETQYF
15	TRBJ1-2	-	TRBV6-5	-	TGTGCCAGCAGATCCTGGGACACAATAAGGCGTGGCTACACCTTC	CASRSWDTIRRGYTF
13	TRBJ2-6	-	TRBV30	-	TGTGCCGGTCAGCGCTCTGGGGCCAACGTCCTGACTTTC	CAGQRSGANVLTF
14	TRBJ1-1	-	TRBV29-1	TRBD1	TGCAGCGTTGCCCAGTGGACAGGCGACACTGAAGCTTTCTTT	CSVAQWTGDTEAFF